The clone carrying this TCR beta chain was found once. This record belongs to a study of blood T cell repertoires in COVID-19. Study information: Specimens from acute and convalescent COVID-19 originated in the United States, Italy and Spain. PBMCs, B-cell-depleted T cells, or T cells provided the cDNA or gDNA that made up the material.

CDR3 length equals 14 residues. The V gene's germline CDR1 is SEHNR and CDR2 FQNEAQ (reference sequence). V was clipped by 1 base and J by 7 bases; unmatched bases: 1. Authors' data handling: Amplification of reference gene primers was used by the study to estimate nucleated cell counts. Produced via immunoSEQ multiplex PCR; TCRdb's table is partial and in-frame only. The V and J calls and clone size were taken over from that table, and D and trimming were inferred from the DNA. The sample lists approximately 110,000 clones, around nine tenths occurring once. This sequence was found in a woman in her forties or fifties with active or convalescent COVID-19. This rearrangement joins TRBV7-9 to TRBJ1-4; 9 nucleotides line up with TRBD1. The sequenced material came from peripheral blood. This CDR3 is CASSLDRGLEKLFF. In DNA, the CDR3 is TGTGCCAGCAGCTTAGACAGGGGGCTTGAAAAACTGTTTTTT. Full variable domain (missing parts from reference TRBV7-9 and TRBJ1-4): DTGVSQNPRHKITKRGQNVTFRCDPISEHNRLYWYRQTLGQGPEFLTYFQNEAQLEKSRLLSDRFSAERPKGSFSTLEIQRTEQGDSAMYLCASSLDRGLEKLFFGSGTQLSVL.